The entry below gives a single TCR beta chain sequence along with its context. No cognate antigen has been identified for it. One base away there is no much larger clone; base qualities are not given. These data come from a study of metastatic and nonmetastatic thyroid tumors (dated by TCRdb to the early 2020s). Broadly, across the study: Repertoires were compared across peripheral blood and tumor or nodule tissue samples from malignant and benign thyroid patients. What the authors observed across the whole study: In both blood and tumor samples, malignant tumors were reported to have significantly higher TCR beta diversity than benign nodules.

None of the patients had been given any treatment before thyroid surgery. Using T-cell receptor beta sequencing, the study looked back at clinical samples from patients collected from about 2011 to 2019. Preparation of the library involved PCR. The data were produced on an Illumina HiSeq 4000. High-throughput sequencing was used to profile the CDR3 region of the TCR beta-chain in every patient. The paper's processing steps were these. CDR3 differences across clinicopathological groups were used to build a classifier for discriminating distant-metastatic papillary thyroid cancer patients. The Shannon index was used to measure repertoire diversity, and the Morisita-Horn index was used to measure how similar tumor and blood repertoires were. Using fastp at Q25 and MiXCR, TCRdb reprocessed the public reads and kept productive beta chains. The V and J calls were not made by the authors but by TCRdb's processing. The sample data list tens of thousands of clones, and approximately 4.1% of these were observed just once. The ten largest clones take up 9.8% of the sample.

CDR1 and CDR2, looked up from the germline V gene, are MNHEY and SVGEGT. The CDR3 contains 14 residues, cysteine and phenylalanine counted. The read is trimmed to its CDR3 DNA, 42 bases read in frame from base 1. V sheds 2 bases and J sheds 7 bases, leaving 12 bases between their ends. The rearrangement joined TRBV6-2 or TRBV6-3 to TRBJ1-5; D gene: possibly TRBD1, on 5 matching bases. The sequenced material came from blood. This clonotype was sampled from a female donor with papillary thyroid cancer or a benign thyroid nodule (not recorded which). Some clones in this sample may be carry-over from other donors' samples. CDR3 region: CASSYISGTQPQHF. The sequenced DNA: TGTGCCAGCAGTTACATTTCGGGGACCCAGCCCCAGCATTTT.